This T cell receptor beta chain originates from a study of blood T cell repertoires in COVID-19. Germline V CDR1 and CDR2: MNHEY, SMNVEV (reference sequence). V was cut by 4 bases and J by 2 bases, with 8 bases left in between. The CDR3 is 13 amino acids. Measured with immunoSEQ multiplex PCR; TCRdb has only the in-frame clones, and not every one. Counted here are around 160,000 clones, around four fifths occurring once; the ten biggest clones make up 35% to 45%. The sequenced sample was peripheral blood. V is TRBV27 and J is TRBJ1-1; TRBD1 might be the D (5 bases). The sequence was obtained from a human donor in a cohort sampled during active COVID-19. Here the CDR3 reads CASSSWTNTEAFF. The CDR3 bases are TGTGCCAGCAGTTCTTGGACAAACACTGAAGCTTTCTTT.